The 20 T cell receptor beta chains below come from one sample, sequenced in a study of TET2 disruption in CD19-targeted CAR T cells. No antigen has been identified for these receptors. Treatment meaning: autologous CTL019 cells: CD19 CAR with 4-1BB and CD3 zeta domains. Assay used: immunoSEQ multiplex PCR; TCRdb lists only in-frame clones, some missing. This sample's table has around 2,100 clones. The sequencing here drew on CD8+ T cells sorted from cultured blood T cells, taken for CD19 CAR T cell therapy. Receptors originate from a man between 70 and 80 years old with chronic lymphocytic leukemia.

Frequency places this clone as medium-sized. The CDR3 is cut off 3 residues early in the read; its end comes from the germline J gene. This chain links TRBV18 with TRBJ1-3; no firm D call. Trimming left V 6 bases short and J 0 bases short, with 15 bases between. CDR1 is KGHSH and CDR2 is LQKENI in the germline V gene. The CDR3 consists of 16 residues. The covered CDR3 bases are TGTGCCAGCTCTCTCAATCAGGATAGCTCTGGAAACACC. Protein: CASSLNQDSSGNT. The entire CDR3 is CASSLNQDSSGNTIYF.

This clone is labeled medium-sized based on frequency. The CDR3 end lies 3 residues beyond the end of the read and is filled in from the germline J gene. The V gene is TRBV5-6, the J gene TRBJ2-5, with 8 bases lining up with TRBD1. Losses at the gene ends were 5 bases for V and 5 bases for J; bases not matched to a gene: 5. Germline V gene sequence: CDR1 SGHDT, CDR2 YYEEEE. This CDR3 is built from 13 residues. CDR3 sequence: CASSKTGDETQYF. Partial CDR3 DNA: TGTGCCAGCAGTAAGACAGGGGATGAGACC.

On this clone: The CDR3 end is not reached by the read, which stops 3 residues before it; the germline J gene fills it in. The chain is built from TRBV11-3 and TRBJ2-2; D unresolved. Deletions cut 1 base from V and 5 bases from J, with 11 bases between. CDR3 length: 15 residues. Germline values: CDR1 SGHNT, CDR2 YENEEA. The DNA read from the CDR3 is TGTGCCAGCAGCTTAGTGGGCGCTGGGACCGGGGAG. Translated: CASSLVGAGTGE. The CDR3 reads in full as CASSLVGAGTGELFF.

Considering frequency, this clone is medium-sized. The read is 3 residues too short to cover the CDR3 end, so that end is filled in from the germline J gene. The chain is built from TRBV2 and TRBJ2-3; 9 bases line up with TRBD2. The CDR3 totals 15 residues. Germline-derived CDR1 and CDR2 are SNHLY and FYNNEI. V dropped 3 bases and J dropped 1; count of bases not matched to a gene: 2. The DNA read from the CDR3 is TGTGCCAGCAGTGATTGGACTAGCGGCACAGATACG. As protein: CASSDWTSGTDT. The complete CDR3 sequence is CASSDWTSGTDTQYF.

Turning to this clone: The sequence runs out 3 residues before the end of the CDR3; the remainder is reconstructed from the germline J gene. The J gene is TRBJ1-5, the V gene TRBV28, with D maybe TRBD1 (5 bases). CDR1 MDHEN and CDR2 SYDVKM come from the germline V gene. The CDR3 runs to 13 residues. Trimming pared 6 bases from V and 6 bases from J, leaving 12 bases between. CDR3 DNA (partial): TGTGCCAGCAGGAGGGGTAGTAGTCAGCCC. Translated, it gives CASRRGSSQP. The CDR3, in full, reads CASRRGSSQPQHF.

Worth noting for this clone: With the read ending 3 residues before the CDR3 end, the germline J gene is used to fill in that end. The chain joins TRBV7-6 to TRBJ2-4, with 10 bases identical to TRBD1. The V gene's germline CDR1 is SGHVS and CDR2 FNYEAQ. This CDR3 contains 12 residues. CDR3 protein: CASSPGTGAQYF. CDR3 DNA, as far as it was read: TGTGCCAGCAGCCCCGGGACAGGGGCT.

On this clone: Read coverage stops 3 residues before the CDR3 terminus; the germline J gene supplies the remainder. V gene TRBV19 combines with J gene TRBJ1-2; 11 bases agree with TRBD1. Germline V gene sequence: CDR1 LNHDA, CDR2 SQIVND (reference sequence). The CDR3 totals 15 residues. CDR3 residues: CASSSGQGGSYDYTF. CDR3 DNA, as far as it was read: TGTGCCAGTAGCTCGGGACAGGGGGGAAGCTACGAC.

Its frequency marks this clone as medium-sized (0.01 to 0.1%). The CDR3 goes on 3 residues after the read ends, and that part is filled in from the germline J gene. The V and J genes are TRBV4-2 and TRBJ2-5, with a tentative D call TRBD2 (5 bases). Between the trimmed V and J ends, which lost 1 base and 5 bases, there was a span of 5 bases. CDR3 length equals 12 residues. Germline lookup yields CDR1 LGHNA and CDR2 YNFKEQ. CDR3 amino acids: CASSQGGETQYF. CDR3 bases read: TGTGCCAGCAGCCAAGGAGGGGAGACC.

Frequency places this clone as medium-sized. The read gets to within 3 residues of the CDR3 end, and the germline J gene fills in the rest. The sample contains more than one DNA sequence encoding this CDR3. V and J are TRBV12-3 or TRBV12-4 and TRBJ2-5; 14 bases are shared with TRBD2. Losses at the gene ends were 4 bases for V and 3 bases for J; bases not matched to a gene: 4. The CDR3 loop spans 16 amino acids. The CDR3 DNA, read in part, is TGTGCCAGCAGTTCCGGACTAGCGGGGGGAAAAGAGACC. Translation: CASSSGLAGGKET. The full CDR3 is CASSSGLAGGKETQYF.

This clone counts as medium-sized (0.01 to 0.1%) by frequency. The read finishes 3 residues shy of the CDR3 end, and the germline J gene is used to complete it. The V call is TRBV5-1, the J call TRBJ1-1; no firm D call. Per germline, CDR1 SGHRS and CDR2 YFSETQ. The CDR3 spans 14 residues. V lost 1 base to trimming and J lost 4 bases, with 11 bases between them. Partial CDR3 DNA: TGCGCCAGCAGCTTGAGAGGGCAGGTCACTGAA. Its translation is CASSLRGQVTE. In full, the CDR3 is CASSLRGQVTEAFF.

A word on this clone: The read ends 3 residues before the CDR3 terminus; that terminus is restored from the germline J gene. The chain is built from TRBV27 and TRBJ1-1, with a tentative D call TRBD1 (5 bases). CDR3 length: 14 amino acids. From germline, CDR1 is MNHEY and CDR2 SMNVEV (reference sequence). V lost 3 bases, J lost 1 base, and 9 bases lay in between. CDR3 in amino acids: CASSFQGQNTEAFF. The CDR3 DNA, read in part, is TGTGCCAGCAGTTTTCAGGGTCAGAACACTGAA.

A word on this clone: The CDR3 is cut off 3 residues early in the read; its end comes from the germline J gene. V gene TRBV5-1 combines with J gene TRBJ2-3, with a tentative D call TRBD1 (5 bases). The CDR3 contains 14 residues. V lost 1 base and J lost 5, with 11 bases in between. Germline V lookup: CDR1 SGHRS, CDR2 YFSETQ. The CDR3 sequence is CASSLFQGGDTQYF. The CDR3 DNA, read in part, is TGCGCCAGCAGCTTGTTTCAGGGTGGAGATACG.

With regard to this clone: Read sequence stops 3 residues before the CDR3 end, and the germline J gene provides the missing end. This rearrangement joins TRBV11-1 to TRBJ1-2; 8 nucleotides align to TRBD1. Per the germline V gene, CDR1 is SGHAT and CDR2 is FQDESV (reference sequence). The CDR3 loop spans 15 amino acids. The part of the CDR3 DNA that was read is TGTGCCAGCAGCCCACGGGACAGGACCTCCTACGAC. This translates into CASSPRDRTSYD. The whole CDR3 protein is CASSPRDRTSYDYTF. Full variable domain (remainder filled in from reference TRBV11-1 and TRBJ1-2): EAEVAQSPRYKITEKSQAVAFWCDPISGHATLYWYRQILGQGPELLVQFQDESVVDDSQLPKDRFSAERLKGVDSTLKIQPAELGDSAMYLCASSPRDRTSYDYTFGSGTRLTVV.

In regard to this clone: Read coverage stops 3 residues before the CDR3 terminus; the germline J gene supplies the remainder. The rearrangement links TRBV20-1 to TRBJ2-4; D remains ambiguous. The CDR3 loop spans 12 amino acids. Germline values: CDR1 DFQATT, CDR2 SNEGSKA (reference sequence). The CDR3 loop is CSARDPGIVQYF. Incomplete CDR3 DNA: TGCAGTGCTAGAGATCCCGGTATCGTT.

Judged by frequency, this clone is medium-sized (0.01 to 0.1%). The sequence runs out 3 residues before the end of the CDR3; the remainder is reconstructed from the germline J gene. This chain connects TRBV6-2 or TRBV6-3 to TRBJ2-7, with unresolved D. Trimming shortened V by 0 bases and J by 0 bases, and 15 bases separated the two germline ends. In germline, CDR1 is MNHEY, CDR2 SVGEGT. This CDR3 is 17 amino acids long. CDR3 DNA, as far as it was read: TGTGCCAGCAGTTACTCGGTTACCCGAGACATCTCCTACGAG. It encodes CASSYSVTRDISYE. The whole CDR3 sequence reads CASSYSVTRDISYEQYF.

With respect to this clone: Read data end 3 residues before the CDR3 end; the end is taken from the germline J gene. The J gene is TRBJ1-2, the V gene TRBV19; D is unresolved. This CDR3 has 13 residues. Germline V CDR1 and CDR2: LNHDA, SQIVND (reference sequence). The CDR3 loop is CASSIIPNNDYTF. CDR3 DNA, as far as it was read: TGTGCCAGTAGTATCATCCCCAACAATGAC. Together with reference TRBV19 and TRBJ1-2, the CDR3 gives the full variable domain: DGGITQSPKYLFRKEGQNVTLSCEQNLNHDAMYWYRQDPGQGLRLIYYSQIVNDFQKGDIAEGYSVSREKKESFPLTVTSAQKNPTAFYLCASSIIPNNDYTFGSGTRLTVV.

Its frequency marks this clone as large. The sequenced part of the CDR3 DNA is TGTGCCAGCAGTGAAACCAGGTACGAG. Encoded protein: CASSETRYE. The whole CDR3 sequence is CASSETRYEQYF. V gene TRBV2 combines with J gene TRBJ2-7; D call uncertain. With the read ending 3 residues before the CDR3 end, the germline J gene is used to fill in that end. Trimming took 2 bases from V and 4 from J, leaving 6 bases between them. The CDR3 is made up of 12 amino acids. Germline-derived CDR1 and CDR2 are SNHLY and FYNNEI.

Its frequency marks this clone as medium-sized (0.01 to 0.1%). The read ends 3 residues early relative to the CDR3; the germline J gene fills the gap. The chain combines TRBV11-2 with TRBJ2-1, with D uncertain. The CDR3 spans 14 residues. Trimming stripped 6 bases from V and 9 bases from J, with 18 bases between. Germline CDR1 is SGHAT and CDR2 is FQNNGV. CDR3 DNA (partial): TGTGCCAGCAGTCGTAAAGGTAATATGGCTGAG. Protein sequence: CASSRKGNMAE. Given in full, the CDR3 is CASSRKGNMAEQFF. The whole variable domain, remainder taken from reference TRBV11-2 and TRBJ2-1, is EAGVAQSPRYKIIEKRQSVAFWCNPISGHATLYWYQQILGQGPKLLIQFQNNGVVDDSQLPKDRFSAERLKGVDSTLKIQPAKLEDSAVYLCASSRKGNMAEQFFGPGTRLTVL.

Its frequency marks this clone as medium-sized. The read ends 3 residues early relative to the CDR3; the germline J gene fills the gap. This chain uses TRBV2 with TRBJ2-7; maybe TRBD1 (6 bases). The CDR3 is made up of 12 amino acids. Germline V lookup: CDR1 SNHLY, CDR2 FYNNEI. Trimming shortened V by 6 bases and J by 4 bases, and 10 bases separated the two germline ends. The CDR3 region is CASSGTSYEQYF. The covered CDR3 bases are TGTGCCAGCAGCGGGACAAGTTACGAG.

The covered CDR3 bases are TGCAGTGCTAGAGTGATAGGGGCGGCAGGCGATCAGCCC. Amino acids: CSARVIGAAGDQP. The whole CDR3 region reads CSARVIGAAGDQPQHF. The J gene is TRBJ1-5, the V gene TRBV20-1, with D possibly TRBD1 on 5 matching bases. The read terminates 3 residues ahead of where the CDR3 ends, so the germline J gene completes it. CDR3 size: 16 residues. CDR1 DFQATT and CDR2 SNEGSKA come from the germline V gene (reference sequence). V shed 1 base and J shed 5 bases, with 18 bases lying between them.